The TCR beta chain under discussion was sequenced for a study of molecular identifiers for immune sequencing clone quantification (dated by TCRdb to about 2018). As for the study more broadly: For a replicate experiment, RNA from about 20,000 or 100,000 naive CD8 T cells was divided into five aliquots, of which four were sequenced. This methods study benchmarked molecular-identifier clustering-based TCR repertoire sequencing (MIDCIRS) and TCR RNA copy counting, using CD8 T cells to do so. Paper-wide results and their limitations: Spiked-in Jurkat TCR RNA equal to a single cell's worth was reported to be detectable even within 1,100,000 naive CD8 T cells. Spiked-in Jurkat TCR RNA (10 copies' worth), which is not part of the donor repertoire, was contained in the naive libraries. Highly expanded clone sizes could be underestimated if identical TCR molecules share a barcode. When barcode sub-clustering was omitted, TCR diversity was inflated by chimeric consensus sequences, with chimeras reaching as high as 47%. Clones above 20 RNA copies held over 97% of molecules in CMV-specific effector cells but under 1% in naive cells. About 2.9 recovered TCR RNA copies per cell were obtained by modeling, versus around 9.8 by digital PCR, implying a capture efficiency of approximately 30%.

The CDR3 measures 14 amino acids from cysteine to phenylalanine. Just the 42-base CDR3 DNA is kept, in frame starting at base 1. CDR1 and CDR2 (SGHDN, FVKESK) derive from the germline V gene. Receptor libraries were prepared by PCR. Sequenced on a NextSeq 500. Bulk TCR libraries were made following a previously described method, with the TCR primers given in Table S5. Purification of total RNA was performed with the Qiagen AllPrep DNA/RNA kit. Before analysis, reads from multiple sequencing runs of the same library were pooled. The original methods were these. Only reads with exact TCR constant sequence were kept, trimmed to 150 nt, and grouped by their 12-nt molecular barcodes. Reads inside each barcode group were sub-clustered using a 15% Levenshtein threshold, and a quality-weighted consensus sequence was constructed for each RNA molecule. Non-functional sequences were excluded, and lower-count sequences lying one edit away from another sequence were also excluded. Based on fitting two negative binomial distributions, any barcode sub-cluster with under 20% of the maximum read count was discarded. The public reads were quality trimmed at Q25 with fastp and then assembled into clones with MiXCR by TCRdb, keeping productive beta chains. One record per CDR3 amino acid sequence lists the most common genes and DNA. These V and J calls are TCRdb output, not the study's own analysis. The sample records hundreds of thousands of distinct CDR3 sequences, over 25% of which are singletons. Jointly, the top ten make up about 0.84% of the sample.

In the case of this clonotype: It has no known antigen specificity. A much larger clone is a single base away; this may be a read error.

Libraries of naive CD8 T cells were built from approximately 22,000 to 940,000 sorted cells, with 10%, 30% or 50% of the purified RNA used. Naive CD8 T cells were FACS-sorted as CD8+CD4-CCR7+CD45RA+ on a BD FACSAria II into RLT Plus buffer. Around 11 TCR copies' worth of Jurkat RNA were spiked into about 20,000-1,100,000 naive CD8 T cell samples to test detection sensitivity. CD8 T cells were enriched with RosetteSep CD8+ T Cell Enrichment Cocktail and Ficoll-Paque, followed by ACK red cell lysis. This chain is built from TRBV14 and TRBJ1-3, with no confidently assigned D gene. The sequencing sample was made of naive CD8+ T cells from blood, with Jurkat cell RNA spiked in. What the cell subset or site label conveys for this sample: FACS-sorted CD8+CD4-CCR7+CD45RA+ naive T cells. The sequence was collected from a human donor in good health. Some libraries in this study had Jurkat cell RNA spiked in. The DNA reads TGTGCCAGCAGCCCCACTATATCTGGAAACCCCATATATTTT. This is translated as CASSPTISGNPIYF.